The rows below give T cell receptor beta chains drawn from one sample of a study of T cells in Graves' hyperthyroidism and ophthalmopathy. Via MiXCR, TCRdb re-called the multiplex PCR reads, giving one row per CDR3 protein. Among under 400,000 distinct CDR3 sequences listed, roughly 15% were seen once. Sequenced input: blood. All receptors come from a man between 25 and 39 years old with Graves' hyperthyroidism. CDR3s include the opening cysteine and the closing phenylalanine or tryptophan. The D gene is left open where the match is weak. The size of a clone is reported for some rows only, either as once, few or many, or as a class for expanded clones.

TRBJ1-5,TRBD1,NA,TRBV24-1,TGTGCCACCAGTTCCCGGGACAGGGTAAAGCCCCAGCATTTT,CATSSRDRVKPQHF
TRBJ2-1,TRBD2,few,TRBV6-5,TGTGCCAGCAGTTACTCAGGGACTAGTGGCAATGAGCAGTTCTTC,CASSYSGTSGNEQFF
TRBJ2-1,TRBD2,once,TRBV20-1,TGCAGTGCTTCTCAAGTAGCGGGAGTGGCCTACAATGAGCAGTTCTTC,CSASQVAGVAYNEQFF
TRBJ1-1,NA,NA,TRBV29-1,TGCAGCGCCCACGACGGGTCCCCGGGGACTGAAGCTTTCTTT,CSAHDGSPGTEAFF
TRBJ2-2,NA,NA,TRBV6-2/TRBV6-3,TGTGCCAGCACCCTAAGGAACACCGGGGAGCTGTTTTTT,CASTLRNTGELFF
TRBJ1-5,NA,many,TRBV28,TGTGCCAGCAGACCCCAGGGGTGGGGGCAGCCCCAGCATTTT,CASRPQGWGQPQHF
TRBJ2-2,NA,NA,TRBV24-1,TGTGCCACCAGTGGTTTGCCCGGCCAGGCTATTGCGAACACCGGGGAGCTGTTTTTT,CATSGLPGQAIANTGELFF
TRBJ2-1,NA,many,TRBV20-1,TGCAGTGCCAGCTTTCCTAGCAGTGCCTACAATGAGCAGTTCTTC,CSASFPSSAYNEQFF
TRBJ2-7,TRBD1,few,TRBV5-6,TGTGCCAGCAGCACGAAACAGGGGTGGAGCTCCTACGAGCAGTACTTC,CASSTKQGWSSYEQYF
TRBJ2-7,TRBD2,few,TRBV6-6,TGTGCCAGCAGTTACGCCGCGGGACTAGCGGGACCCTACGAGCAGTACTTC,CASSYAAGLAGPYEQYF
TRBJ2-7,TRBD2,many,TRBV7-9,TGTGCCAGCGGGACTAGCGGCATCTACGAGCAGTACTTC,CASGTSGIYEQYF
TRBJ2-2,NA,many,TRBV30,TGTGCCTGGGGGAGGTCCGGGGAGCTGTTTTTT,CAWGRSGELFF
TRBJ2-2,TRBD2,NA,TRBV14,TGTGCCAGCAGCCCCCAGACTAGCGGAAACACCGGGGAGCTGTTTTTT,CASSPQTSGNTGELFF
TRBJ2-3,TRBD2,NA,TRBV19,TGTGCCAGTAGTATTCTAGCGGGAGGAACCACAGATACGCAGTATTTT,CASSILAGGTTDTQYF
TRBJ1-2,NA,NA,TRBV20-1,TGCAGTGCTAGAGAGGCAGGGGCCATTTATGACTACACCTTC,CSAREAGAIYDYTF
TRBJ2-3,NA,many,TRBV20-1,TGCAGTGCTTCTACCGGGACTACGCAGTATTTT,CSASTGTTQYF
TRBJ2-7,TRBD2,many,TRBV12-3/TRBV12-4,TGTGCCAGCAGTTTGGCTAGCGGCTCCTACGAGCAGTACTTC,CASSLASGSYEQYF
TRBJ2-2,TRBD2,NA,TRBV5-1,TGCGCCAGCAGCTTGGGGGGACTAGCCCGGAAAGAGCTGTTTTTT,CASSLGGLARKELFF
TRBJ1-3,TRBD1,NA,TRBV6-2/TRBV6-3,TGTGCCAGCAGTCGGACAGGGCGCGGAAACACCATATATTTT,CASSRTGRGNTIYF
TRBJ2-7,NA,NA,TRBV9,TGTGCCAGCAGCGTAGATGAGAGCTCCTACGAGCAGTACTTC,CASSVDESSYEQYF
TRBJ2-5,TRBD1,many,TRBV12-3/TRBV12-4,TGTGCCAGCAGTTGGACAGGAGAGACCCAGTACTTC,CASSWTGETQYF
TRBJ2-7,NA,NA,TRBV19,TGTGCCAGTAGTATGGGCACGGGCGAGCAGTACTTC,CASSMGTGEQYF
TRBJ2-7,TRBD2,many,TRBV28,TGTGCCAGCACCTCGACTAGCGGATACTACGAGCAGTACTTC,CASTSTSGYYEQYF
TRBJ2-3,NA,many,TRBV20-1,TGCAGTCCTTTTAAGAATATTCAACGGCCAGATACGCAGTATTTT,CSPFKNIQRPDTQYF
TRBJ1-5,NA,NA,TRBV20-1,TGCAGTGCTAGAAGGGGAAATCAGCCCCAGCATTTT,CSARRGNQPQHF
TRBJ2-7,NA,many,TRBV6-1,TGTGCCAGCAGACATGACCTTAACGAGCAGTACTTC,CASRHDLNEQYF
TRBJ2-3,TRBD2,many,TRBV11-3,TGTGCCAGCAGCCACAAATGGGCGGGAGGGCCGACAGATACGCAGTATTTT,CASSHKWAGGPTDTQYF
TRBJ2-4,NA,NA,TRBV5-1,TGCGCCAGCAGCCAGCTGAACATACAGGGAGGAGCCAAAAACATTCAGTACTTC,CASSQLNIQGGAKNIQYF
TRBJ2-3,NA,NA,TRBV24-1,TGTGCCACCAGAGAGGACGAGTTTCAAGATACGCAGTATTTT,CATREDEFQDTQYF
TRBJ2-4,NA,NA,TRBV12-3/TRBV12-4,TGTGCCACCGCTGAGGGGGGAGGAGAAAACATTCAGTACTTC,CATAEGGGENIQYF
TRBJ2-3,TRBD2,many,TRBV7-9,TGTGCCAGCAGCCTACCAAGCGGGAGGGCCGAGAGCACAGATACGCAGTATTTT,CASSLPSGRAESTDTQYF
TRBJ2-1,TRBD2,many,TRBV10-3,TGTGCCATCAGTGAGCCCAGCGGGAGAGGAAATGAGCAGTTCTTC,CAISEPSGRGNEQFF
TRBJ1-1,NA,once,TRBV12-3/TRBV12-4,TGTGCCAGCAGTTCCGGGGACGTTATGAACACTGAAGCTTTCTTT,CASSSGDVMNTEAFF
TRBJ1-5,NA,few,TRBV5-6,TGTGCCAGCAGCTTCGGACTGGCTCAGGGCCAGCCCCAGCATTTT,CASSFGLAQGQPQHF
TRBJ2-1,TRBD2,NA,TRBV27,TGTGCCAGCAGTCCCGTCTTTTACTTCCTAGCGGGAGTAAATGAGCAGTTCTTC,CASSPVFYFLAGVNEQFF
TRBJ1-1,NA,many,TRBV28,TGTGCCAGCAGTTCCCCCCTCACTGAAGCTTTCTTT,CASSSPLTEAFF
TRBJ1-2,NA,NA,TRBV5-1,TGCGCCAGCAGGGCGAATACAGTAAACTATGGCTACACCTTC,CASRANTVNYGYTF
TRBJ2-7,NA,many,TRBV3-1,TGTGCCAGCAGCCTGGACTCTCGGGACGAGCAGTACTTC,CASSLDSRDEQYF
TRBJ2-7,NA,few,TRBV27,TGTGCCAGCAGTCTAGGGACGGCGGGTGGACTACGCGAGCAGTACTTC,CASSLGTAGGLREQYF
TRBJ2-7,TRBD2,many,TRBV10-3,TGTGCCATCAGCCGCACTAGCGGGAGGGCCTACGAGCAGTACTTC,CAISRTSGRAYEQYF
TRBJ1-2,TRBD1,many,TRBV20-1,TGCAAACCCCATCCCGGGACAGGGGGTAGAGGCTATGGCTACACCTTC,CKPHPGTGGRGYGYTF
TRBJ1-5,NA,NA,TRBV12-3/TRBV12-4,TGTGCCAGCAGTTTGACAGTCGGCAATCAGCCCCAGCATTTT,CASSLTVGNQPQHF
TRBJ2-1,NA,many,TRBV7-9,TGTGCCAGCAGCCTGCGGACAGTAGTGTACCAACACAATGAGCAGTTCTTC,CASSLRTVVYQHNEQFF
TRBJ2-5,TRBD2,NA,TRBV6-1,TGTGCCAGCGAAGCGGGATACGGGCAAGAGACCCAGTACTTC,CASEAGYGQETQYF
TRBJ1-5,NA,NA,TRBV20-1,TGCAGTGCTGCAGGGTCTATTGATCAGCCCCAGCATTTT,CSAAGSIDQPQHF
TRBJ2-7,TRBD2,many,TRBV5-5,TGTGCCAGCAGCTTGGCCGGGACTACTCTATCCTACGAGCAGTACTTC,CASSLAGTTLSYEQYF
TRBJ2-3,NA,few,TRBV19,TGTGCCAGTAGTATTAGTGGAACTAGCACAGATACGCAGTATTTT,CASSISGTSTDTQYF
TRBJ2-3,NA,many,TRBV29-1,TGCAGCGTTGAAGAAGGGGGCGGGGGCACAGATACGCAGTATTTT,CSVEEGGGGTDTQYF
TRBJ1-5,NA,many,TRBV6-7,TGTGCCAGCAGTTACTTTCAGGGGAGGGGTCAGCCCCAGCATTTT,CASSYFQGRGQPQHF
TRBJ2-3,NA,NA,TRBV3-1,TGTGCCACCATCCAGGGAAACAATCCAGATACGCAGTATTTT,CATIQGNNPDTQYF
TRBJ2-3,TRBD1,many,TRBV7-2,TGTGCCAGCAGCTTTACAGGGGTGACAGATACGCAGTATTTT,CASSFTGVTDTQYF
TRBJ2-3,NA,many,TRBV3-1,TGTGCCAGCAGCCAAGACCTAGCGCGGGTAGATACGCAGTATTTT,CASSQDLARVDTQYF
TRBJ1-5,NA,few,TRBV20-1,TGCAGTGCTAGAGATGCCCTGGGGCGGAGTAGCAATCAGCCCCAGCATTTT,CSARDALGRSSNQPQHF
TRBJ2-3,TRBD2,many,TRBV20-1,TGCAGTGCGGCGGGAGGCGGGATGACAGATACGCAGTATTTT,CSAAGGGMTDTQYF
TRBJ2-3,NA,NA,TRBV7-8,TGTGCCAGCAGCGACCGAGCAGGGTTCCTCGGAGATACGCAGTATTTT,CASSDRAGFLGDTQYF
TRBJ2-3,NA,few,TRBV6-5,TGTGCCAGCGTTTTCAGCGGCACAGATACGCAGTATTTT,CASVFSGTDTQYF
TRBJ2-5,NA,many,TRBV18,TGTGCCAGCTCACCACTCTCCGTCCGGGAAGAGACCCAGTACTTC,CASSPLSVREETQYF